One and the same sample provided the 20 T cell receptor beta chains below, sequenced in a study of CD8 T cells in Susac syndrome. RNA was extracted with the RNeasy kit, and a quantity of roughly 0.5 to 1 ug was reverse transcribed using random hexamers. TCRdb re-analysed the immunoSEQ multiplex PCR reads in MiXCR, keeping a single row per CDR3 protein. The profile covers fewer than 150,000 distinct CDR3 sequences, with 90% to 95% appearing a single time and 0.12% taken by the ten largest. Sequencing was done on a sample of CD4+ T cells from PBMCs. These TCRs come from a human donor in good health.

The V call is TRBV10-3, the J call TRBJ2-1; 12 positions match TRBD2. Germline CDR1 and CDR2: ENHRY and SYGVKD. The CDR3 extends over 15 amino acids. Losses at the gene ends were 4 bases for V and 8 bases for J; bases not matched to a gene: 6. The CDR3 DNA reads as TGTGCCATCAGTGCCGGGCTAGCGGGAGGGTATGAGCAGTTCTTC. Translating gives CAISAGLAGGYEQFF.

The chain links TRBV6-1 to TRBJ2-6; a weak D match, TRBD2 (5 bases). The length of the CDR3 is 15 residues. The germline V gene has CDR1 MNHNS and CDR2 SASEGT. V shed 7 bases and J shed 2 bases, with 12 bases lying between them. This CDR3 is CASTKRAAGANVLTF. CDR3 coding DNA: TGTGCCAGCACCAAGAGAGCGGCTGGGGCCAACGTCCTGACTTTC.

Here the CDR3 reads CASSNLRTGAEQYF. The CDR3 DNA follows: TGTGCCAGCAGCAACTTAAGGACAGGGGCCGAGCAGTACTTC. This chain joins TRBV3-1 and TRBJ2-7; 9 bases line up with TRBD1. CDR1 is LGHDT and CDR2 is YNNKEL in the germline V gene (reference sequence). Germline trimming cut 5 bases from V and 6 bases from J; bases unmatched to any gene: 8. This CDR3 contains 14 residues.

This clonotype was detected once. J is TRBJ1-5 and V is TRBV12-3 or TRBV12-4; no firm D call. The V end was cut by 3 bases, the J end by 6 bases, with 12 bases between. This CDR3 spans 14 amino acids. The CDR3 sequence: CASSFAVIGQPQHF. CDR3 nucleotides: TGTGCCAGCAGTTTCGCGGTGATCGGTCAGCCCCAGCATTTT.

V and J are TRBV28 and TRBJ2-5, with 8 bases aligning to TRBD2. Germline V CDR1 and CDR2: MDHEN, SYDVKM. V lost 7 bases to trimming and J lost 4 bases; unmatched junction nucleotides: 8. The CDR3 extends over 14 amino acids. The CDR3 nucleotides are TGTGCCAGCACCGAAGCGGGAGTCCCAGAGACCCAGTACTTC. Amino acid sequence: CASTEAGVPETQYF.

V usage is TRBV12-3 or TRBV12-4 and J usage is TRBJ1-2, with D tentatively TRBD1 (5 bases). The CDR3 is 13 amino acids. The V end was cut by 8 bases, the J end by 2 bases, with 12 bases between. As DNA, the CDR3 is TGTGCCAGCGCCTTGGGGGAGAACTATGGCTACACCTTC. Translated: CASALGENYGYTF.

The table lists this clonotype with a count of one. CDR3 sequence: CASSLVTVTDTQYF. The CDR3 coding sequence is TGTGCCAGCAGCTTGGTCACAGTCACAGATACGCAGTATTTT. The chain joins TRBV5-4 to TRBJ2-3, with no clear D. Looked up from germline, CDR1 is SGHNT and CDR2 is YYREEE (reference sequence). V lost 0 bases to trimming and J lost 2 bases, with 7 bases between them. The CDR3 totals 14 residues.

The genes are TRBV7-2 and TRBJ2-5; D ambiguous. Trimming removed 2 bases at V and 4 bases at J, with 11 bases between. The CDR3 spans 14 residues. CDR1 SGHTA and CDR2 FQGNSA come from the germline V gene. CDR3 residues: CASSLTNMGETQYF. Written as DNA, the CDR3 is TGTGCCAGCAGCTTAACAAATATGGGAGAGACCCAGTACTTC.

The J gene is TRBJ2-7, the V gene TRBV6-5; 7 nucleotides match TRBD2. V dropped 5 bases and J dropped 0; count of bases not matched to a gene: 4. The CDR3 is made up of 14 amino acids. CDR1 MNHEY and CDR2 SVGAGI come from the germline V gene. The CDR3 DNA sequence: TGTGCCAGCAGTCGGGACTACAGCTCCTACGAGCAGTACTTC. Translation gives CASSRDYSSYEQYF.

The V gene is TRBV6-4, the J gene TRBJ2-2; D call uncertain. Trimming took 2 bases from V and 3 from J, leaving 4 bases between them. Germline CDR1 is MRHNA and CDR2 is SNTAGT. The CDR3 is made up of 13 amino acids. The CDR3 region has the DNA TGTGCCAGCAGTGACGGGGACACCGGGGAGCTGTTTTTT. Translated: CASSDGDTGELFF.

This chain uses TRBV5-1 with TRBJ2-5; TRBD1 agrees at 7 bases. Germline CDR1 and CDR2: SGHRS and YFSETQ. The CDR3 contains 14 residues. J lost 1 base, V lost 4 bases, and 4 bases had no gene match. As DNA, the CDR3 is TGCGCCAGCAGCACAGCAGGGGGCCAAGAGACCCAGTACTTC. Encoded protein: CASSTAGGQETQYF.

V usage is TRBV11-2 and J usage is TRBJ2-5; 12 bases map to TRBD2. Trimming at V came to 5 bases and at J to 4 bases, leaving 11 bases not matched to a gene. Germline-derived CDR1 and CDR2 are SGHAT and FQNNGV. This CDR3 contains 17 residues. CDR3 loop: CASSPSRAGLAGETQYF. In nucleotides, the CDR3 is TGTGCCAGCAGCCCATCTCGTGCGGGACTAGCGGGAGAGACCCAGTACTTC. The whole variable domain, remainder taken from reference TRBV11-2 and TRBJ2-5, is EAGVAQSPRYKIIEKRQSVAFWCNPISGHATLYWYQQILGQGPKLLIQFQNNGVVDDSQLPKDRFSAERLKGVDSTLKIQPAKLEDSAVYLCASSPSRAGLAGETQYFGPGTRLLVL.

This chain links TRBV29-1 with TRBJ2-1; maybe TRBD1 (5 bases). V was pared by 6 bases and J by 6 bases, with 15 bases between. CDR3 length: 13 amino acids. CDR1 and CDR2 from the germline V gene are SQVTM and ANQGSEA. The CDR3 sequence is CSVGFIRANEQFF. CDR3 in DNA: TGCAGCGTGGGTTTCATCAGGGCCAATGAGCAGTTCTTC.

The V and J genes are TRBV5-1 and TRBJ2-3, with TRBD2 matching 9 bases. CDR3 length: 15 residues. CDR1 is SGHRS and CDR2 is YFSETQ in the germline V gene. Trimming cost V 5 bases and J 6 bases; bases outside gene matches: 10. The DNA for the CDR3 is TGCGCCAGCAGGCACAAAGCGGGAGGAGAGGATACGCAGTATTTT. It is translated as CASRHKAGGEDTQYF.

The chain recombines TRBV3-1 with TRBJ2-5; D remains ambiguous. The CDR3 length is 12 residues. In germline, CDR1 is LGHDT, CDR2 YNNKEL (reference sequence). Trimming stripped 2 bases from V and 5 bases from J, with 6 bases between. CDR3 protein: CASSQLSETQYF. In DNA, the CDR3 is TGTGCCAGCAGCCAATTGTCGGAGACCCAGTACTTC.

The chain recombines TRBV20-1 with TRBJ1-1; a possible D gene is TRBD1 (6 bases). The V gene's germline CDR1 is DFQATT and CDR2 SNEGSKA (reference sequence). This CDR3 region has 15 residues. Trimming removed 1 base at V and 5 bases at J, with 17 bases between. CDR3 DNA: TGCAGTGCTAGAGGGTTCACAGGGAAGGGAACTGAAGCTTTCTTT. This gives the protein CSARGFTGKGTEAFF.

The chain combines TRBV3-1 with TRBJ1-2, with 9 bases that match TRBD1. V trimming: 4 bases; J trimming: 7 bases; junction bases outside the gene matches: 10. This CDR3 comprises 15 residues. Germline loops: CDR1 LGHDT, CDR2 YNNKEL (reference sequence). DNA for the CDR3: TGTGCCAGCAGCCTCCACGCCGACAGGGGGATTGGCTACACCTTC. It codes for CASSLHADRGIGYTF. Full variable domain (outside the CDR3, taken from reference TRBV3-1 and TRBJ1-2): DTAVSQTPKYLVTQMGNDKSIKCEQNLGHDTMYWYKQDSKKFLKIMFSYNNKELIINETVPNRFSPKSPDKAHLNLHINSLELGDSAVYFCASSLHADRGIGYTFGSGTRLTVV.

The gene calls are TRBV3-1 and TRBJ2-1; the D is unclear. Trimming removed 1 base at V and 6 bases at J, with 4 bases between. This CDR3 region has 12 residues. The germline V gene has CDR1 LGHDT and CDR2 YNNKEL (reference sequence). The CDR3 sequence: CASSQGSNEQFF. CDR3 bases: TGTGCCAGCAGCCAAGGCAGCAATGAGCAGTTCTTC.

The chain links TRBV6-6 to TRBJ2-5; TRBD1 aligns across 9 bases. V was pared by 2 bases and J by 4 bases, with 8 bases of the junction left unmatched. This CDR3 region has 16 residues. CDR1 and CDR2 from the germline V gene are MNHNY and SVGAGI (reference sequence). The CDR3 here is CASSYPRGQGGETQYF. In DNA, the CDR3 is TGTGCCAGCAGTTACCCCCGGGGACAGGGAGGAGAGACCCAGTACTTC.

The V call is TRBV5-1, the J call TRBJ1-5; D uncertain. Between the trimmed V and J ends, which lost 4 bases and 7 bases, there was a span of 12 bases. The germline V gene has CDR1 SGHRS and CDR2 YFSETQ. This CDR3 spans 13 amino acids. The CDR3 here is CASSPDGWQPQHF. CDR3 nucleotides: TGCGCCAGCAGCCCGGACGGATGGCAGCCCCAGCATTTT.